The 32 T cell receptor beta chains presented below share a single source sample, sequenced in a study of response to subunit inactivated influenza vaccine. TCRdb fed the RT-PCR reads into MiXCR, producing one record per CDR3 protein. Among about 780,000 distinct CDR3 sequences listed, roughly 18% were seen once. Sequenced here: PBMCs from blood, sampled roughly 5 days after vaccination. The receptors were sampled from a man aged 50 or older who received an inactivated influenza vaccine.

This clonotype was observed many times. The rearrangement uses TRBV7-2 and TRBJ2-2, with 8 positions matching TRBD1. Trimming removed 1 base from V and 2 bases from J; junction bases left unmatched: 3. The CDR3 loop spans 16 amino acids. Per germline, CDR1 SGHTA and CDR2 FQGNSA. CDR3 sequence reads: CASSLVGTGNTGELFF. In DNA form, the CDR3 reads TGTGCCAGCAGCTTAGTCGGGACAGGAAACACCGGGGAGCTGTTTTTT.

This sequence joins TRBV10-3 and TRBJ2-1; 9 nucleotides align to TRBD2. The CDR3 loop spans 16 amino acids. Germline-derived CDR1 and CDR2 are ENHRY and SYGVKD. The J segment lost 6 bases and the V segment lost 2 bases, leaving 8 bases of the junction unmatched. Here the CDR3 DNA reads TGTGCCATCAGTGAGCGACTAGCGGAGAAAGGCAATGAGCAGTTCTTC. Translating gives CAISERLAEKGNEQFF.

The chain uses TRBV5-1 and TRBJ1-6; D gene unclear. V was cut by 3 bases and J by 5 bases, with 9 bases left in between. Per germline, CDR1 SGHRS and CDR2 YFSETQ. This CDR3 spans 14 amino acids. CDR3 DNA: TGCGCCAGCAGCTCACCGGGAGATAATTCACCCCTCCACTTT. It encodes CASSSPGDNSPLHF.

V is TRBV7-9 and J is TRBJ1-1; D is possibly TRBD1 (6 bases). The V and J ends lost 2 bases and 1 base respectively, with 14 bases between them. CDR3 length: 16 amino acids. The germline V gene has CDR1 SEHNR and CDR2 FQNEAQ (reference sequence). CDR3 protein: CASSLKARGGNTEAFF. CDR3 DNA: TGTGCCAGCAGCTTAAAGGCTCGAGGGGGGAACACTGAAGCTTTCTTT.

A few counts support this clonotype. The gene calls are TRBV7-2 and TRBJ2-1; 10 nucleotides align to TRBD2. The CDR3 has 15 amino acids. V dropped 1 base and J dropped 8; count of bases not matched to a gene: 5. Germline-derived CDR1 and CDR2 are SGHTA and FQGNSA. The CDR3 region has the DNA TGTGCCAGCAGCTTAGAGCGGGGGGGCCCTTATGAGCAGTTCTTC. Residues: CASSLERGGPYEQFF.

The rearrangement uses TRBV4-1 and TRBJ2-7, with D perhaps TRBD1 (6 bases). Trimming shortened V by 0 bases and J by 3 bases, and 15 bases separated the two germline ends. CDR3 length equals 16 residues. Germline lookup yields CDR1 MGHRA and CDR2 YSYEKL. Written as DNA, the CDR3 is TGCGCCAGCAGCCAAGATCCGGGGACAAGGAGCTACGAGCAGTACTTC. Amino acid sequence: CASSQDPGTRSYEQYF.

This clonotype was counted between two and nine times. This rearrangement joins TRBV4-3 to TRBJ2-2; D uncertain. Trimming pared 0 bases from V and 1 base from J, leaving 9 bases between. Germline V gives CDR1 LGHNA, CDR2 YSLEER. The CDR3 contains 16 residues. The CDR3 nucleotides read TGCGCCAGCAGCCAAGATTACGCACAGAACACCGGGGAGCTGTTTTTT. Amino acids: CASSQDYAQNTGELFF.

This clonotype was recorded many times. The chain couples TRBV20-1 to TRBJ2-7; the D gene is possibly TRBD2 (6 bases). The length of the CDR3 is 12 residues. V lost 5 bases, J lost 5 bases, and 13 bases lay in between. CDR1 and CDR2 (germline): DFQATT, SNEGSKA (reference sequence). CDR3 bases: TGCAGTGCTCCCGGGAGTCTGGACGAGCAGTACTTC. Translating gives CSAPGSLDEQYF.

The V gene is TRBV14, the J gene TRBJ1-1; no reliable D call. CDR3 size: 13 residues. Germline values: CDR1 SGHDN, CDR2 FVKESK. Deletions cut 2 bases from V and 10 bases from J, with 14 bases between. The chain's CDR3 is CASSQLTGSGAFF. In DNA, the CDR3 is TGTGCCAGCAGCCAACTCACGGGGAGTGGAGCTTTCTTT.

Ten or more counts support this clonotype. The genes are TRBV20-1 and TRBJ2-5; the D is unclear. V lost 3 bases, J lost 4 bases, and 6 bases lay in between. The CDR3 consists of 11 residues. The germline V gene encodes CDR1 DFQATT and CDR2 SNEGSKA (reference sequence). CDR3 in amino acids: CSARGGETQYF. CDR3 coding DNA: TGCAGTGCTAGGGGTGGAGAGACCCAGTACTTC.

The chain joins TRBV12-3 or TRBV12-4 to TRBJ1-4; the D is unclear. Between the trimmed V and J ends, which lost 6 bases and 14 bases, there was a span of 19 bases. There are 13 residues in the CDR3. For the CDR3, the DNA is TGTGCCAGCAGAACACCTTGGTCCTCTGCGCTGTTTTTT. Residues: CASRTPWSSALFF.

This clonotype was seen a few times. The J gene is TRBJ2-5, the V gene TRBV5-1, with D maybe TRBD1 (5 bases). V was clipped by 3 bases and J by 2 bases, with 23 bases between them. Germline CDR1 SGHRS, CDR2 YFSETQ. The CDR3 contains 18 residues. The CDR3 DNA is TGCGCCAGCAGCTCACCCTACAGGTATTTGAAGGAACAAGAGACCCAGTACTTC. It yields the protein CASSSPYRYLKEQETQYF. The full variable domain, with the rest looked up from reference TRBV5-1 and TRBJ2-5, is KAGVTQTPRYLIKTRGQQVTLSCSPISGHRSVSWYQQTPGQGLQFLFEYFSETQRNKGNFPGRFSGRQFSNSRSEMNVSTLELGDSALYLCASSSPYRYLKEQETQYFGPGTRLLVL.

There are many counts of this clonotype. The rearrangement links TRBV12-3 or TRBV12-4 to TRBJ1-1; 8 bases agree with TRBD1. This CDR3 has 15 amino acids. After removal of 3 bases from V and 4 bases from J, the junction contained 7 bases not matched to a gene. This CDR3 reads CASSFQGALGTEAFF. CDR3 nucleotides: TGTGCCAGCAGTTTCCAGGGGGCATTGGGCACTGAAGCTTTCTTT.

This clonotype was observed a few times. CDR3 loop: CASSSRWTEPGELFF. CDR3 DNA: TGCGCCAGCAGCTCGAGGTGGACGGAGCCCGGGGAGCTGTTTTTT. The chain has TRBV5-1 and TRBJ2-2; D remains ambiguous. Looked up from germline, CDR1 is SGHRS and CDR2 is YFSETQ. Trimming removed 3 bases from V and 6 bases from J, with 15 bases in between. The CDR3 loop spans 15 amino acids.

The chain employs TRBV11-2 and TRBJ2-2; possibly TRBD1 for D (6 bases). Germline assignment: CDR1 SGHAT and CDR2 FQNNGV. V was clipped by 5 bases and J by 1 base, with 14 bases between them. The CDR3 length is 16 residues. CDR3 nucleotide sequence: TGTGCCAGCAGCACGGGGCCGGGACAGAACACCGGGGAGCTGTTTTTT. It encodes CASSTGPGQNTGELFF.

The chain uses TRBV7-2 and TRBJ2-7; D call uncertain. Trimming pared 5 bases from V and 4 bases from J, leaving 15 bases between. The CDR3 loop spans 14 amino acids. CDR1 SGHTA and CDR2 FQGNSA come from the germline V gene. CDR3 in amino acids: CASSPRQVAYEQYF. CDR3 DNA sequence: TGTGCCAGCAGCCCGAGGCAGGTTGCGTACGAGCAGTACTTC.

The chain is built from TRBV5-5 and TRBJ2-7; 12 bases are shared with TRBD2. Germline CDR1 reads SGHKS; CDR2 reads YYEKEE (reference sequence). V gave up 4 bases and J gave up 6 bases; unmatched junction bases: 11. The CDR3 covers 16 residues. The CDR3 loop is CASSPGLAGTRSEQYF. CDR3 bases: TGTGCCAGCAGCCCTGGACTAGCGGGGACACGGAGCGAGCAGTACTTC. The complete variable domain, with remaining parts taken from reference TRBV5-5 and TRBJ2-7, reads DAGVTQSPTHLIKTRGQQVTLRCSPISGHKSVSWYQQVLGQGPQFIFQYYEKEERGRGNFPDRFSARQFPNYSSELNVNALLLGDSALYLCASSPGLAGTRSEQYFGPGTRLTVT.

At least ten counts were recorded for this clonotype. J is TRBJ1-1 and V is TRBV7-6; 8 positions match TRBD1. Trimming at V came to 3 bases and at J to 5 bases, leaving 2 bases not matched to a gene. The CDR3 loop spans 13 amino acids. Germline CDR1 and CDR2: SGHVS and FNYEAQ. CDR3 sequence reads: CASSFRQGTEAFF. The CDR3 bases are TGTGCCAGCAGCTTTAGACAGGGGACTGAAGCTTTCTTT.

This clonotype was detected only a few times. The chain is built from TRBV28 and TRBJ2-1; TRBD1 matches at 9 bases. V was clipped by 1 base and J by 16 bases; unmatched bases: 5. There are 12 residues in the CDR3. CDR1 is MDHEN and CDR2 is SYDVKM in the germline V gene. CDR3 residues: CASSLLRQGVFF. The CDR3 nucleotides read TGTGCCAGCAGTTTATTACGACAGGGGGTATTCTTC.

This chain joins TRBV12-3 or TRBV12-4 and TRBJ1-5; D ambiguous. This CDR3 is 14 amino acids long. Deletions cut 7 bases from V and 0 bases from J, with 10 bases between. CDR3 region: CASMGEYSNQPQHF. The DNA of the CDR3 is TGTGCCAGCATGGGAGAATATAGCAATCAGCCCCAGCATTTT.

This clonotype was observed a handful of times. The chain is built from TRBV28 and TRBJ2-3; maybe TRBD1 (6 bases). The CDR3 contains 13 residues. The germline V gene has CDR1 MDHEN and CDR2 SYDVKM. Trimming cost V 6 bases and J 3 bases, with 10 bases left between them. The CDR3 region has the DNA TGTGCCAGCAGAAGGACAGTTACAGATACGCAGTATTTT. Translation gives CASRRTVTDTQYF.

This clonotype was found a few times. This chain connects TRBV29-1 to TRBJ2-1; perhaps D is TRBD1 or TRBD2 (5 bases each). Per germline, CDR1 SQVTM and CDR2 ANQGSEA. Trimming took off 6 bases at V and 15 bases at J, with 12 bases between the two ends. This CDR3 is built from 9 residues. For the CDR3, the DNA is TGCAGCGTCGAGGGGACGCGGTTCTTC. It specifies CSVEGTRFF.

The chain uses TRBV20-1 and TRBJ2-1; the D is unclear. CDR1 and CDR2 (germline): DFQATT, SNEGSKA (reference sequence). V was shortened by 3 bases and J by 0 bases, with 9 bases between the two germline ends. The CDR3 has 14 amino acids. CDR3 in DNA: TGCAGTGCTAGCGACCTAAGCTCCTACAATGAGCAGTTCTTC. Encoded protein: CSASDLSSYNEQFF.

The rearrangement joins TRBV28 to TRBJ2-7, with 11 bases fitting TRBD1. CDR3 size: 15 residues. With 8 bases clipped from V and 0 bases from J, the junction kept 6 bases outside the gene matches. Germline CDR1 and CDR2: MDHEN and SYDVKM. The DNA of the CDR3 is TGTGCCAGCGGGGGACAGGGGGACTCCTCCTACGAGCAGTACTTC. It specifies CASGGQGDSSYEQYF.

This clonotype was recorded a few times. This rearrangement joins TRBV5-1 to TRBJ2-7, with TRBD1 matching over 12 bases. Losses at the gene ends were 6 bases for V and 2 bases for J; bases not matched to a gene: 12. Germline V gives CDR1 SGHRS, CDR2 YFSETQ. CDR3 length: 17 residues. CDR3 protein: CASKSGQGADVAYEQYF. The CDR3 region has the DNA TGCGCCAGCAAGTCGGGACAGGGGGCGGACGTCGCCTACGAGCAGTACTTC.

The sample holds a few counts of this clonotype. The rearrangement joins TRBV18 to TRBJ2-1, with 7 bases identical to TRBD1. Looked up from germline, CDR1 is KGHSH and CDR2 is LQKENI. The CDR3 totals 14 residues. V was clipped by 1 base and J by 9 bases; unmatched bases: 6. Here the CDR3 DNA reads TGTGCCAGCTCACCACGCAGGGGGAGTGGTGAGCAGTTCTTC. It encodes CASSPRRGSGEQFF.

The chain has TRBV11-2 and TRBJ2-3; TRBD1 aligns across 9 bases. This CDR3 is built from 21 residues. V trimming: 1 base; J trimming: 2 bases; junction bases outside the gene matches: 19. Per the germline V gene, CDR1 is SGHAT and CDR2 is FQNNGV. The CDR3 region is CASSLVPPGQGSYGDTDTQYF. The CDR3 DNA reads TGTGCCAGCAGCTTAGTACCCCCGGGACAGGGTTCTTACGGTGACACAGATACGCAGTATTTT.

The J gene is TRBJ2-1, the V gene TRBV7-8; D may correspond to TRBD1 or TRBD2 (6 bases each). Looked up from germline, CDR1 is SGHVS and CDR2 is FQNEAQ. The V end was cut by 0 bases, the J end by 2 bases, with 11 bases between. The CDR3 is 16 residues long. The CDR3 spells CASSLASRGAYNEQFF. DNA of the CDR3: TGTGCCAGCAGCTTAGCGTCGAGGGGGGCCTACAATGAGCAGTTCTTC.

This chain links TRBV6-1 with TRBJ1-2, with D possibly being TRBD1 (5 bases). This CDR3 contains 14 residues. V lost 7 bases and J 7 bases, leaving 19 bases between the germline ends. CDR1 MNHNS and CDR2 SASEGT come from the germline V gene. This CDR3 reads CASTPGAVQGGYTF. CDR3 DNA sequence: TGTGCCAGCACCCCAGGCGCGGTCCAGGGTGGCTACACCTTC.

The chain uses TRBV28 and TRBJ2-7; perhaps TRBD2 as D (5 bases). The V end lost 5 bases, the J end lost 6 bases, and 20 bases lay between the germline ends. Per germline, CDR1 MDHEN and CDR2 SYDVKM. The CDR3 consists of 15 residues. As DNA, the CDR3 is TGTGCCAGCAGTCTGAGGGCCGGGGTCAGGACCGAGCAGTACTTC. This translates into CASSLRAGVRTEQYF.

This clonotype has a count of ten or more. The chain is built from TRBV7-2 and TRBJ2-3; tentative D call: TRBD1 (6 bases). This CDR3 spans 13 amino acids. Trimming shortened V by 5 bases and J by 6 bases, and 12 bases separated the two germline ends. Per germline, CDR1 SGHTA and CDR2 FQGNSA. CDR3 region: CASSTDRLDTQYF. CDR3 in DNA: TGTGCCAGCAGCACCGACAGGCTTGATACGCAGTATTTT.

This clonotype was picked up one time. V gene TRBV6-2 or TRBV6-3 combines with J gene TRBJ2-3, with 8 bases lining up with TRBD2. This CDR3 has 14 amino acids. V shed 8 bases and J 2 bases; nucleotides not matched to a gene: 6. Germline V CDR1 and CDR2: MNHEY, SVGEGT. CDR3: CASGRGGLTDTQYF. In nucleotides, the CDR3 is TGTGCCAGCGGCCGGGGGGGCCTCACAGATACGCAGTATTTT.